This TCR beta chain was recorded in a study of cytotoxic CD8 clonotypes in ibrutinib-treated CLL (TCRdb year 2021). For context, the study as a whole: The cohort had about a dozen relapsed/refractory and approximately 15 treatment-naive patients; fewer than 18 were IGHV unmutated. Partial responses were observed in around 25 patients and complete responses in 2; after a median follow-up of around 68 months, remission was maintained in 14 patients and progression was observed in approximately 12. The response samples were drawn at a median of 12 months into treatment, with a range of roughly 6 to 36 months. An average of about 250,000 productive templates and approximately 90,000 productive rearrangements was obtained per sample. Longitudinal samples were obtainable from about 30% of the 86 participants in the trial. Cryopreserved peripheral blood mononuclear cells were collected at three points: before therapy, at response, and at either sustained remission or disease progression.

Including cysteine and phenylalanine, the CDR3 has 15 amino acids. Here the CDR3 DNA is all that survives: 45 bases in frame from base 1. V has 0 bases trimmed and J has 3 bases trimmed; junction bases matching no gene number 6. Via the germline V gene, CDR1 is SGDLS and CDR2 YYNGEE. For TCR beta library preparation, approximately 2 micrograms of genomic DNA were isolated from cryopreserved PBMCs. Longitudinal blood samples from CLL patients on ibrutinib monotherapy were analyzed using high-throughput TCR beta sequencing. The patients took part in an open-label, single-center phase 2 trial of ibrutinib monotherapy. Overall results and qualifications from the work: Clonality increased at ibrutinib response, stayed stable in sustained remission, and fell back toward baseline at progression. Baseline clonality was found to be higher than that of age-matched healthy donors and was strongly correlated with circulating CD8+ T-cell counts. Sampling times were not matched between patients in sustained remission and patients whose disease was progressing, and lymph node repertoires were not examined. Public clonotypes were rare and either shrank or stayed stable during treatment, and the rise in clonality at ibrutinib response reflected expansion of private clonotypes.

A MiSeq instrument was used for deep resolution sequencing, which targeted depths ranging from 1 in 1 million up to 1 in 200,000 T cells, with coverage averaging 10x for each clonotype. The immunoSEQ hsTCRB Kit was used to generate TCR beta libraries. As for the authors' bioinformatics: Data were analyzed with ImmunoSEQ Data Assistant and ImmunoSEQ Analyzer, with V, D and J genes assigned per IMGT definitions. Clonality, which ranges from 0 to 1, was calculated by subtracting the normalized Shannon entropy of productive rearrangement frequencies from one. Only overrepresented clonotypes making up at least 0.05% of each patient's repertoire were included in the public clonotype analysis. Approximately 14 age-matched healthy donor repertoires from immuneACCESS served as clonality controls. As stored in TCRdb, this immuneACCESS dataset retains in-frame rearrangements with V and J assigned. A fraction of the clones does not appear; measured against another copy, unresolved V genes explain less than half of the discrepancy, and the remainder lacks a known reason. V, J and clone size are those of that table, while D and trimming were read from the DNA. A total of fewer than 90,000 clones appear in this sample, about 82% of them only once. Of the sample, about 5.6% is held by the ten largest clones.

This clone was observed once. Its antigen is unknown. No base quality values were provided; no much bigger clone lies one nucleotide off. The specimen comprised PBMCs, sampled before ibrutinib treatment. The sequence joins TRBV9 to TRBJ2-7; the central 7 bases match TRBD2. The origin of this receptor is a human donor with chronic lymphocytic leukemia. The CDR3 has the sequence CASSVGLADNYEQYF. The DNA sequence follows: TGTGCCAGCAGCGTAGGGCTAGCGGATAACTACGAGCAGTACTTC.